This T cell receptor (beta chain) comes out of a study of cytomegalovirus exposure and HLA in healthy donors. Background on the study: Samples from HLA-typed donors yielded approximately 88 million unique TCRs in an early data release.

PCR employed 60 Vbeta and 13 Jbeta primers. Profiling relied on immunoSEQ multiplex PCR, and the TCRdb table lists in-frame clones only, not all of them. The repertoire consists of roughly 290,000 clones, with approximately 80% occurring once and the leading ten covering 0.3% to 0.35%. Trimming took 1 base from V and 4 from J; bases not matched to a gene: 6. The CDR3 has 15 residues. Germline values: CDR1 MDHEN, CDR2 SYDVKM. The J gene is TRBJ2-5, the V gene TRBV28, with 7 bases that match TRBD2. The sequence came from a girl between 2 and 10 years old in good health and CMV-seronegative. The sample was PBMCs. CDR3 amino acids: CASSLSGGRRETQYF. The CDR3 DNA sequence: TGTGCCAGCAGTTTATCGGGCGGGAGACGAGAGACCCAGTACTTC. The full variable domain, with the rest looked up from reference TRBV28 and TRBJ2-5, is DVKVTQSSRYLVKRTGEKVFLECVQDMDHENMFWYRQDPGLGLRLIYFSYDVKMKEKGDIPEGYSVSREKKERFSLILESASTNQTSMYLCASSLSGGRRETQYFGPGTRLLVL.